The sequence of this TCR beta chain was determined in a study of regulatory T cells in long-lasting Graves disease. Background on the study: Persistent Graves' disease denoted over 5 years of antithyroid drugs plus positive TSH receptor antibodies.

As for time point: persistent/refractory GD, antithyroid drugs over 5 years with positive TRAb. PBMCs provided the RNA from which the TCR library was made. Through Arm-PCR of CDR3 regions and iRepertoire HTBI primers, TCR beta libraries were built. Source study methods: Analysis of the samples identified 50 to 70 TRBV and 13 to 15 TRBJ segments. TCRdb processed the multiplex PCR reads anew with MiXCR; each CDR3 protein has one entry. In this record, the V and J calls reflect TCRdb's handling and not the investigators' own analysis. The sample records roughly 300,000 distinct CDR3 sequences, approximately 20% being singletons. In this sample, this clonotype turned up many times. The sequencing used peripheral blood mononuclear cells (PBMCs), collected when the disease was refractory, from a patient treated with antithyroid drugs. This TCR came from a female donor with Graves disease.

CDR3 amino acids: CASTRNTEAFF. For the CDR3, the DNA is TGTGCCAGCACCAGGAACACTGAAGCTTTCTTT. This chain links TRBV6-1 with TRBJ1-1; D unclear. CDR1 MNHNS and CDR2 SASEGT come from the germline V gene. The V gene lost 7 bases and the J gene lost 1 base, with 4 bases spanning the gap. The CDR3 runs to 11 residues.